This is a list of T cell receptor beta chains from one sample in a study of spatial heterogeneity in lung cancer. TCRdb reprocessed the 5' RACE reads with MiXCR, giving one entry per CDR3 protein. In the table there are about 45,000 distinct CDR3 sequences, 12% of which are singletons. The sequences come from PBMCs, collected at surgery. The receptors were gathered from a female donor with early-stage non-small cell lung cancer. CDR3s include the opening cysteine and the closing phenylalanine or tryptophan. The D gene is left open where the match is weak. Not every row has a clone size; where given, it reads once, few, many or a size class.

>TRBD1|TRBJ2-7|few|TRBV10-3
TGTGCCATCAGTGATGACAGGGTCTACGAGCAGTACTTC
CAISDDRVYEQYF
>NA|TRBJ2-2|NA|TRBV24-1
TGTGCCACCAGTGATCCCCGGACGGGGACCGGGGAGCTGTTTTTT
CATSDPRTGTGELFF
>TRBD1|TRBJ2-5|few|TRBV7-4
TGTGCCAGCAGCCCCAGGACAGGGGCAGAGACCCAGTACTTC
CASSPRTGAETQYF
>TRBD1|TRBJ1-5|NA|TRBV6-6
TGTGCCAGCAGCCAACAGGGGCCTCAGGAGCCCCAGCATTTT
CASSQQGPQEPQHF
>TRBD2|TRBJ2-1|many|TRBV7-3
TGTGCCAGCAGCTTAAGCGGGGGGGTCTCCTACAATGAGCAGTTCTTC
CASSLSGGVSYNEQFF
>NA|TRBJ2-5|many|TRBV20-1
TGCAGTGCTAGAGATCTGGGGCAAGAGACCCAGTACTTC
CSARDLGQETQYF
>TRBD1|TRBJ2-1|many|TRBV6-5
TGTGCCAGCAGTGACAGGGGCAATGAGCAGTTCTTC
CASSDRGNEQFF
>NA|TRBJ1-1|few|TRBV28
TGTGCCAGCAGTTTATTTACCGAGAACACTGAAGCTTTCTTT
CASSLFTENTEAFF
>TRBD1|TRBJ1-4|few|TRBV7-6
TGTGCCAGCAGCTTAGGGCCACAGGGGGCTAATGAAAAACTGTTTTTT
CASSLGPQGANEKLFF
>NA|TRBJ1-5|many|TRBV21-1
TGTGCCAGCAGCAAACGGTGCAGGGGGCTATGGTTAAGCAATCAGCCCCAGCATTTT
CASSKRCRGLWLSNQPQHF
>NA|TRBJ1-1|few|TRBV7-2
TGTGCCAGCAGCTTAGTCTTGGGGACATATGAAGCTTTCTTT
CASSLVLGTYEAFF
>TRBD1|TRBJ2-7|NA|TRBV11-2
TGTGCCAGCAGCTTAACTAACAGGGACAGGGGGTCTCGGTACGAGCAGTACTTC
CASSLTNRDRGSRYEQYF
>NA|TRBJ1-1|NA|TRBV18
TGTGCCAGCTCACCTCCGACAGCTCGGAACACTGAAGCTTTCTTT
CASSPPTARNTEAFF
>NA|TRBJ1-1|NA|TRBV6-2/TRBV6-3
TGTGCCAGCAGTTACTCAGCGTTGCGCGCTGAAGCTTTCTTT
CASSYSALRAEAFF
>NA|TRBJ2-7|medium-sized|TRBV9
TGTGCCAGCAGCGAGGGGTCAGGGGTGTCCTACGAGCAGTACTTC
CASSEGSGVSYEQYF
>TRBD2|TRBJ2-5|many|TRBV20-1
TGCAGTGCCATTCTCGCTCGGGGGGGCCAAGAGACCCAGTACTTC
CSAILARGGQETQYF
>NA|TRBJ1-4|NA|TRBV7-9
TGTGCCAGCAGCGTCTCCGGGGGGACTAATGAAAAACTGTTTTTT
CASSVSGGTNEKLFF
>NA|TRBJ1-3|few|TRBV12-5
TGTGCTAGTGGTTTGGAACAGGGTCTCCCTGGAAACACCATATATTTT
CASGLEQGLPGNTIYF
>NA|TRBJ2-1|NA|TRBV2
TGTGCCAGCTCGGGGGCTGTCTACAATGAGCAGTTCTTC
CASSGAVYNEQFF
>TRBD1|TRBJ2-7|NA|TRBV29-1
TGCAGCGTTGAGGGGACAGGACCTTACGAGCAGTACTTC
CSVEGTGPYEQYF
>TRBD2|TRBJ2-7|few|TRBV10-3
TGTGCCATCAGCACACTAGCGGGGTCCTACGAGCAGTACTTC
CAISTLAGSYEQYF
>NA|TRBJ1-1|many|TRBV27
TGTGCCAGCAGTCCCTCCCCTCCACAGGGATGGGCTTTCTTT
CASSPSPPQGWAFF
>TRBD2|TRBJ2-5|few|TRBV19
TGTGCCAGTAGTATACTCGGGACTAGCCACGAGACCCAGTACTTC
CASSILGTSHETQYF
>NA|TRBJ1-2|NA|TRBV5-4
TGTGCCAGCAGCTTGGTTGGGGGCTGGGACTATGGCTACACCTTC
CASSLVGGWDYGYTF
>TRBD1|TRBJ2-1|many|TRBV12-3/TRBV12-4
TGTGCCAGCAGCCTCCGGGACAGTCCTTACAATGAGCAGTTCTTC
CASSLRDSPYNEQFF
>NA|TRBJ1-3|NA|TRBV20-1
TGCAGTGCTAGAGGGACGACTGGAAACACCATATATTTT
CSARGTTGNTIYF
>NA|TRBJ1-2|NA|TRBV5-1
TGCGCCAGCAGCCCTGACCGGGGGTCCTATGGCTACACCTTC
CASSPDRGSYGYTF
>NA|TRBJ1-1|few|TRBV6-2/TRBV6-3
TGTGCCAGCAATGACCTAATGAACACTGAAGCTTTCTTT
CASNDLMNTEAFF
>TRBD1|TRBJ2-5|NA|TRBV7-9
TGTGCCAGCAGCCCCCGGACAGGGGTCCAAGAGACCCAGTACTTC
CASSPRTGVQETQYF
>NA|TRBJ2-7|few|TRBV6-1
TGTGCCAGCAGAGGGGAGACGACCGAGCAGTACTTC
CASRGETTEQYF
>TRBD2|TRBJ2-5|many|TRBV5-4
TGTGCCAGCAGCTCCATCAGCGGGGGGGAAGAGACCCAGTACTTC
CASSSISGGEETQYF
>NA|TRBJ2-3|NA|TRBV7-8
TGTGCCAGCAGCTTAGCGGGGGCCCCAGATACGCAGTATTTT
CASSLAGAPDTQYF
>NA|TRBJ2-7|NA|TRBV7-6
TGTGCCAGCAGCTTAGCAGGGGAGATCGACGAGCAGTACTTC
CASSLAGEIDEQYF
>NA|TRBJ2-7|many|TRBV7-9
TGTGCCAGCAGCACTTACTACGAGCAGTACTTC
CASSTYYEQYF
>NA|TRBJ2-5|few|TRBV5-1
TGCGCCAGCAGCTGGGGGCCGACGGTTCGGGGAGAGACCCAGTACTTC
CASSWGPTVRGETQYF
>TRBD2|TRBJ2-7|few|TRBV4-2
TGTGCCAGCAGCATCGGGAGGACGGCTGCCTCCTACGAGCAGTACTTC
CASSIGRTAASYEQYF
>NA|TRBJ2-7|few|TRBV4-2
TGTGCCAGCAGTCCCCTCTCGGGGCAGGAGATCCCTGCCGAGCAGTACTTC
CASSPLSGQEIPAEQYF
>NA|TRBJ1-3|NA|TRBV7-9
TGTGCCAGCAGCCCCGATAGAAGAAACACCATATATTTT
CASSPDRRNTIYF
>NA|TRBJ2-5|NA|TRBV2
TGTGCCAGCAGTGATTATGCCTTCCAAGAGACCCAGTACTTC
CASSDYAFQETQYF
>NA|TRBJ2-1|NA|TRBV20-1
TGCAGTGCTAGAGAGCGGATTCGCTCCTACAATGAGCAGTTCTTC
CSARERIRSYNEQFF
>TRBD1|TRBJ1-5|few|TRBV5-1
TGCGCCAGCAGCCCGACAGGGTATGATCAGCCCCAGCATTTT
CASSPTGYDQPQHF
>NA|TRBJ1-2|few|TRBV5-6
TGTGCCAGCAGCTCGCCGGGACGACAACGTGGCTACACCTTC
CASSSPGRQRGYTF
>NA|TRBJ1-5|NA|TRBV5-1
TGCGCCAGCAGCTTGAGGCCAAATAGCAATCAGCCCCAGCATTTT
CASSLRPNSNQPQHF
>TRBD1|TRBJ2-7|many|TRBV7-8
TGTGCCAGCAGACACCGGGACAGGGCGGGAGAGCAGTACTTC
CASRHRDRAGEQYF
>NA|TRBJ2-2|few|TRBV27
TGTGCCAGCAGTCAATTAAGCCCAAGCGGGGAGCTGTTTTTT
CASSQLSPSGELFF
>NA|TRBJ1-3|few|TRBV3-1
TGTGCCAGCAGCCAAGATTTGGGGGCAGGACCTCAACCCTCTGGAAACACCATATATTTT
CASSQDLGAGPQPSGNTIYF
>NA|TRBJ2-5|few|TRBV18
TGTGCCAGCTCACCACTCCAGAAGGGAGAGACCCAGTACTTC
CASSPLQKGETQYF
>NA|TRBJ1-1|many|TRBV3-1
TGTGCCAGCAGCCACGCTAGTAACACTGAAGCTTTCTTT
CASSHASNTEAFF
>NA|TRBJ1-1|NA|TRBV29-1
TGCAGCGTTGTTCTACCGGCGAACACTGAAGCTTTCTTT
CSVVLPANTEAFF
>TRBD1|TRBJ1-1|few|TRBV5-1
TGCGCCAGCAGCCAAACAGGGGGCTGGAACACTGAAGCTTTCTTT
CASSQTGGWNTEAFF
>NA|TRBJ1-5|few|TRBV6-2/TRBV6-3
TGTGCCAGCAGTACCACAAGCGGCAATCAGCCCCAGCATTTT
CASSTTSGNQPQHF
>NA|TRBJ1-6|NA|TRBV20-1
TGCAGTGCTAGAGGAAACTCGGGGGCTAAACTTAATTCACCCCTCCACTTT
CSARGNSGAKLNSPLHF
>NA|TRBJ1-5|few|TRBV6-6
TGTGCCAGCAGTTCCGCTGGAGAGTCCAATCAGCCCCAGCATTTT
CASSSAGESNQPQHF
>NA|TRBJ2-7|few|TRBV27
TGTGCCAGCAGTTCCCTGGGGGGCACCTACGAGCAGTACTTC
CASSSLGGTYEQYF
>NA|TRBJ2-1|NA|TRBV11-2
TGTGCCAGCAGAGCCAACGGCCCGGGGAATGAGCAGTTCTTC
CASRANGPGNEQFF
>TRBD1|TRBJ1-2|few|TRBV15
TGTGCCACCAGCAGAGATGACAGGGGGCTTGACTATGGCTACACCTTC
CATSRDDRGLDYGYTF
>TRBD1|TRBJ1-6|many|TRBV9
TGTGCCAGCAGCGGGAGGGAGGGGGCGGATTCACCCCTCCACTTT
CASSGREGADSPLHF